Sequencing of this T cell receptor (beta chain) was carried out in a study of blood T cell repertoires in COVID-19 (dated by TCRdb to 2020 to 2021). At the level of the whole study: Samples from collaborators originated in the United States, Italy and Spain and spanned both the acute and convalescent phases of COVID-19. A de-identified subject ID, COVID-19 status, age in years and sex were almost always included in the sample metadata. The prospective study material was composed of cDNA or gDNA derived from T cells, B-cell-depleted T cells, or PBMCs. The repertoires were made available in a free public database intended to serve as a resource for research on the immune response to SARS-CoV-2. The dataset comprised deeply sampled blood TCRbeta repertoires from subjects exposed to, actively infected with, or recovered from COVID-19. The samples were drawn from the first 160 participants of the ongoing ImmuneRACE study and from some 1,300 subjects provided by 6 global collaborators. Where available, HLA class I and class II types were obtained from metadata supplied by the sample provider rather than from assay-based typing.

TCRbeta CDR3 regions were amplified from genomic DNA using the immunoSEQ Assay, a bias-controlled multiplex PCR. Regarding the original processing steps: The number of nucleated cells in each sample was estimated from the amplification of reference gene primers within the assay. To quantify the absolute abundance of each unique TCRbeta CDR3 rearrangement, sequence reads were collapsed and filtered. For each sample, productive Simpson clonality was calculated as the square root of Simpson's diversity index over productive rearrangements. TCRdb stores this immuneACCESS table with in-frame sequences only. Part of the clones is absent; in the studies checked, under half of the shortfall reflects unresolved V genes, and no reason is known for the rest. The V and J calls and clone size were taken over from that table, and D and trimming were inferred from the DNA. The sample table records 250,000 to 300,000 clones; around 79% of these occur just once. The biggest ten clones account for about 3.1% of the sample.

Collaborating institutions collected whole blood in K2EDTA tubes following their own protocols. For TCRbeta analysis, collaborator samples were shipped as frozen whole blood, as isolated PBMCs, or as DNA extracted from either sample type. With regard to this clone: Its antigen target is currently unknown. There are no base qualities to consult, and no much larger clone falls within one base.

V lost 2 bases and J lost 3 bases; the stretch between them is 11 bases long. CDR1 SNHLY and CDR2 FYNNEI are derived from the germline V gene. From the cysteine through the phenylalanine, the CDR3 covers 15 amino acids. Only the CDR3 part of the read is kept: 45 bases, read in frame from the first base. Paper-wide results and their limitations: How much clinical and demographic metadata was included differed by source and by participant, and the metadata was provided uncurated.

The chain links TRBV2 with TRBJ1-5, with the D segment identity uncertain. Specimen: peripheral blood. This TCR came from a woman of 80 years or more with acute or convalescent COVID-19. The DNA sequence reads TGTGCCAGCAGTGAAAGGAGGGCAACCAATCAGCCCCAGCATTTT. Translation gives CASSERRATNQPQHF.